The next 19 T cell receptor beta chains were all read from a single sample in a study of cytotoxic CD8 clonotypes in ibrutinib-treated CLL. The table came from immunoSEQ multiplex PCR; TCRdb's copy has only in-frame clones and leaves some out. The table records roughly 250,000 clones, 60% to 75% of them present only once. This specimen consisted of PBMCs, obtained after 24 months of ibrutinib treatment. All receptors come from a human donor with chronic lymphocytic leukemia.

This clone was observed a single time. The V gene is TRBV4-3, the J gene TRBJ2-5; TRBD2 is a possible D gene (6 bases). Trimming removed 0 bases at V and 5 bases at J, with 13 bases between. The CDR3 contains 15 residues. The germline gives CDR1 LGHNA, CDR2 YSLEER. The CDR3 region has the DNA TGCGCCAGCAGCCAAGATACGGGGGTATCTGAGACCCAGTACTTC. Translating gives CASSQDTGVSETQYF.

This chain links TRBV29-1 with TRBJ1-1; D gene unclear. The V gene's germline CDR1 is SQVTM and CDR2 ANQGSEA. The V end lost 4 bases, the J end lost 5 bases, and 8 bases lay between the germline ends. The CDR3 extends over 11 amino acids. This CDR3 is CSVVGKTEAFF. For the CDR3, the DNA is TGCAGCGTTGTAGGGAAGACTGAAGCTTTCTTT.

The table lists this clone with a few counts. The chain links TRBV7-2 to TRBJ2-1; 7 nucleotides match TRBD2. This CDR3 region has 16 residues. CDR1 and CDR2 (germline): SGHTA, FQGNSA. Trimming cost V 5 bases and J 1 base; bases outside gene matches: 8. CDR3 nucleotide sequence: TGTGCCAGCAGCCTCACAAGCGGGATATCCTACAATGAGCAGTTCTTC. This codes for CASSLTSGISYNEQFF.

The chain is built from TRBV4-2 and TRBJ2-1; D may match TRBD1 or TRBD2 (7 bases each). Looked up from germline, CDR1 is LGHNA and CDR2 is YNFKEQ. With 4 bases removed from V and 6 bases from J, the gap between germline ends came to 22 bases. This CDR3 region has 17 residues. CDR3 loop: CASSPDGPGGAGNEQFF. DNA for the CDR3: TGTGCCAGCAGCCCCGATGGGCCAGGGGGGGCCGGCAATGAGCAGTTCTTC.

This chain joins TRBV29-1 and TRBJ1-1, with 8 bases lining up with TRBD1. The CDR3 length is 13 residues. Germline V gene data show CDR1 as SQVTM and CDR2 as ANQGSEA. Unmatched junction bases numbered 10, after V lost 3 bases and J lost 10 bases. CDR3 amino acids: CSVDRLQGAIAFF. The CDR3 DNA follows: TGCAGCGTTGATCGACTTCAGGGGGCGATAGCTTTCTTT. The variable domain in full, with the rest retrieved from reference TRBV29-1 and TRBJ1-1, is SAVISQKPSRDICQRGTSLTIQCQVDSQVTMMFWYRQQPGQSLTLIATANQGSEATYESGFVIDKFPISRPNLTFSTLTVSNMSPEDSSIYLCSVDRLQGAIAFFGQGTRLTVV.

This clone was observed a handful of times. The chain is built from TRBV29-1 and TRBJ2-7; D not resolved. Germline V CDR1 and CDR2: SQVTM, ANQGSEA. V was pared by 4 bases and J by 4 bases, with 8 bases between. The CDR3 is made up of 11 amino acids. CDR3 region: CSVVSWYEQYF. The CDR3 DNA reads TGCAGCGTTGTCTCGTGGTACGAGCAGTACTTC.

The chain links TRBV6-5 to TRBJ2-2, with D uncertain. Trimming took 2 bases from V and 4 from J, leaving 5 bases between them. There are 13 residues in the CDR3. CDR1 and CDR2 (germline): MNHEY, SVGAGI. Written as DNA, the CDR3 is TGTGCCAGCAGTTACAAAACCACCGGGGAGCTGTTTTTT. It is translated as CASSYKTTGELFF.

This clone was observed a few times. The chain employs TRBV7-9 and TRBJ2-7, with a tentative D call TRBD2 (6 bases). V gave up 3 bases and J gave up 3 bases, with 9 bases separating them. CDR3 size: 13 residues. Germline V gene data show CDR1 as SEHNR and CDR2 as FQNEAQ (reference sequence). DNA for the CDR3: TGTGCCAGCAGCTTCGGGGGAGGCTACGAGCAGTACTTC. Its translation: CASSFGGGYEQYF.

V is TRBV7-6 and J is TRBJ2-7; D is ambiguous. The CDR3 extends over 17 amino acids. Germline values: CDR1 SGHVS, CDR2 FNYEAQ. Trimming took off 2 bases at V and 1 base at J, with 18 bases between the two ends. CDR3 nucleotide sequence: TGTGCCAGCAGCTTATTTTCGGCTACCACAGCGTCCTACGAGCAGTACTTC. This encodes CASSLFSATTASYEQYF.

The chain employs TRBV10-2 and TRBJ2-1, with 8 bases aligning to TRBD2. This CDR3 spans 16 amino acids. Germline V gene data show CDR1 as WSHSY and CDR2 as SAAADI. V shed 2 bases, J shed 0 bases, and the junction held 3 bases outside the gene matches. CDR3 coding DNA: TGCGCCAGCAGTGAGCTCGCGGGAGGCTCCTACAATGAGCAGTTCTTC. Translated, it gives CASSELAGGSYNEQFF.

The rearrangement uses TRBV5-6 and TRBJ2-7; 7 bases agree with TRBD1. Per the germline V gene, CDR1 is SGHDT and CDR2 is YYEEEE. There are 14 residues in the CDR3. V gave up 3 bases and J gave up 0 bases; unmatched junction bases: 3. CDR3 nucleotides: TGTGCCAGCAGCTCCGGGACAGCCTCCTACGAGCAGTACTTC. Residues: CASSSGTASYEQYF.

The chain uses TRBV19 and TRBJ1-4, with D maybe TRBD1 (5 bases). V lost 7 bases to trimming and J lost 7 bases, with 22 bases between them. The CDR3 has 16 residues. Germline V gives CDR1 LNHDA, CDR2 SQIVND (reference sequence). The CDR3 nucleotides read TGTGCCAGTAAGAGACAGCATGACCAACTTCTTGAAAAACTGTTTTTT. As protein: CASKRQHDQLLEKLFF.

The rearrangement links TRBV14 to TRBJ2-1; D may be TRBD2 (6 bases). The germline V gene has CDR1 SGHDN and CDR2 FVKESK. This CDR3 is built from 15 residues. Trimming took 4 bases from V and 1 from J, leaving 11 bases between them. The CDR3 reads CASSRFRGSYNEQFF. In DNA form, the CDR3 reads TGTGCCAGCAGCCGGTTCCGGGGGTCCTACAATGAGCAGTTCTTC.

The CDR3 DNA is TGTGCCAGCAGCGTAAACAGGGAAGACCGGCGCATTCAGTACTTC. Protein: CASSVNREDRRIQYF. The chain joins TRBV5-6 to TRBJ2-4; D may be TRBD1 (6 bases). The germline V gene encodes CDR1 SGHDT and CDR2 YYEEEE. CDR3 length: 15 amino acids. Trimming pared 4 bases from V and 9 bases from J, leaving 20 bases between.

This CDR3 reads CASSPRRDDNEQFF. In DNA, the CDR3 is TGTGCCAGCAGTCCGAGGCGTGACGACAATGAGCAGTTCTTC. The V gene is TRBV6-6, the J gene TRBJ2-1; D remains ambiguous. Germline V gene sequence: CDR1 MNHNY, CDR2 SVGAGI (reference sequence). This CDR3 is 14 amino acids long. V lost 5 bases and J lost 5, with 13 bases in between.

The rearrangement links TRBV15 to TRBJ2-4, with TRBD2 matching 10 bases. The CDR3 runs to 17 residues. Germline assignment: CDR1 LNHNV and CDR2 YYDKDF (reference sequence). V was pared by 4 bases and J by 0 bases, with 6 bases of the junction left unmatched. The CDR3 bases are TGTGCCACCAGCACGCGGACTAGCGGTCTAGCCAAAAACATTCAGTACTTC. The encoded protein is CATSTRTSGLAKNIQYF.

This chain links TRBV30 with TRBJ2-1, with 10 bases lining up with TRBD2. This CDR3 contains 13 residues. Germline CDR1 is GTSNPN and CDR2 is SVGIG (reference sequence). The J segment lost 7 bases and the V segment lost 3 bases, leaving 3 bases of the junction unmatched. As DNA, the CDR3 is TGTGCCTGGAGGGGACTAGCGCCTAATGAGCAGTTCTTC. Its protein product is CAWRGLAPNEQFF.

V and J are TRBV9 and TRBJ2-7, with TRBD2 as a possible D gene (6 bases). V was pared by 0 bases and J by 2 bases, with 12 bases between. CDR1 is SGDLS, CDR2 YYNGEE, per germline. The CDR3 consists of 15 residues. The CDR3 protein is CASSVGSGATYEQYF. The CDR3, as DNA: TGTGCCAGCAGCGTAGGTAGCGGAGCTACCTACGAGCAGTACTTC.

V gene TRBV29-1 combines with J gene TRBJ2-3; no clear D gene. The germline V and J ends were trimmed by 4 bases and 12 bases, with 5 bases remaining between them. This CDR3 is 8 amino acids long. CDR1 is SQVTM, CDR2 ANQGSEA, per germline. CDR3 sequence: CSVGRQYF. The CDR3 DNA is TGCAGCGTTGGCCGTCAGTATTTT.